The text below deals with one TCR beta chain. This record comes from a study of blood T cell repertoires in COVID-19. Study overall: The study drew acute and convalescent COVID-19 samples from the United States, Italy and Spain. PBMCs, B-cell-depleted T cells, or T cells were the source of the cDNA or gDNA that made up the material.

CDR3 size: 17 residues. J gave up 3 bases and V 4 bases, and 11 bases lay outside the gene matches. Germline values: CDR1 SGDLS, CDR2 YYNGEE. In the original analysis: Estimates of nucleated cell counts were drawn from the amplification of reference gene primers. Assay: immunoSEQ multiplex PCR; the TCRdb copy retains only in-frame clones and omits some. That table is the source of V, J and clone size, and D and trimming were worked out from the DNA. The sample includes about 210,000 clones, approximately 87% of them seen just once. What was sequenced was peripheral blood. The chain combines TRBV9 with TRBJ1-3; 9 bases are shared with TRBD1. The TCR was taken from a woman in her sixties or seventies with acute or convalescent COVID-19. CDR3 bases: TGTGCCAGCAGCCCCGGGACAGGGAGCCTTCTTGGAAACACCATATATTTT. Translating gives CASSPGTGSLLGNTIYF.